This TCR beta chain appears in the sequencing data of a study of PD-1 blockade in classical Hodgkin lymphoma. Time point indicated: newly diagnosed, previously untreated cHL patient sample. Generated by immunoSEQ multiplex PCR, the TCRdb table keeps only in-frame clones and is missing some. The data contain about 25,000 clones, roughly 94% of them singletons. The V and J ends lost 1 base and 4 bases, in that order; junction bases with no gene match: 4. The CDR3 runs 17 residues. CDR1 SEHNR and CDR2 FQNEAQ come from the germline V gene (reference sequence). V is TRBV7-9 and J is TRBJ2-1; 13 nucleotides match TRBD2. The TCR was taken from a human donor with classical Hodgkin lymphoma. Sequences were obtained from peripheral blood mononuclear cells (PBMCs). The CDR3 reads CASSLGGLAGQYNEQFF. The CDR3 nucleotides read TGTGCCAGCAGCTTAGGGGGACTAGCGGGGCAGTACAATGAGCAGTTCTTC.